This record covers a single T cell receptor beta chain. Its antigen remains unidentified. The data are from a study of CD8+CD57+ T cells in acquired aplastic anemia. Study context: Sorted CD4+ and CD8+ cell DNA averaged approximately 3.4 ug. The average read count for CD4+ cells in healthy donors was 10 million to 12 million. Study-wide results and limits: Patients shared 25 to 35 CD8+ CDR3 sequences with controls.

TCR beta VDJ and CDR3 profiling used genomic DNA as template. MiXCR, run by TCRdb on the reads, gives a single entry per CDR3 protein. This sample has some 150,000 distinct CDR3 sequences, with roughly 40% found just once. Germline CDR1 reads SNHLY; CDR2 reads FYNNEI. This CDR3 is 17 amino acids long. V shed 5 bases and J 3 bases; nucleotides not matched to a gene: 9. Source material: sorted CD4+, CD8+, or CD8+CD57+ T cells (not recorded which) from PBMCs. The receptor was derived from a human donor in good health, serving as a control. This sequence joins TRBV2 and TRBJ2-1, with 11 positions matching TRBD2. CDR3 sequence: CASSYCQTSGDYNEQFF. The CDR3 nucleotides read TGTGCCAGCAGTTACTGTCAGACTAGCGGGGACTACAATGAGCAGTTCTTC.